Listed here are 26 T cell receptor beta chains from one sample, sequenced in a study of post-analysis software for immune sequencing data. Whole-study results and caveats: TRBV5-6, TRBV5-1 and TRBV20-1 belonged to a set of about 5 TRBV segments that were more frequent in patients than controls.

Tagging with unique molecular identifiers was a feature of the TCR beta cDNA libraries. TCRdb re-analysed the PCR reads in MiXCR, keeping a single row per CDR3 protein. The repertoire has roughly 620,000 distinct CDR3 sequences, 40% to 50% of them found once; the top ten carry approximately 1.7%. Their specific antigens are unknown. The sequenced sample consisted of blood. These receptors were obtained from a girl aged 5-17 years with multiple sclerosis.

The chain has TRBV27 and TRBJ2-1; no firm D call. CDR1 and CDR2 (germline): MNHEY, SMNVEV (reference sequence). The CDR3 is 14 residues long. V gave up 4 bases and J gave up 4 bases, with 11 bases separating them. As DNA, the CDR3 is TGTGCCAGCAGTTCTCCGGGCCGATACAATGAGCAGTTCTTC. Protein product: CASSSPGRYNEQFF.

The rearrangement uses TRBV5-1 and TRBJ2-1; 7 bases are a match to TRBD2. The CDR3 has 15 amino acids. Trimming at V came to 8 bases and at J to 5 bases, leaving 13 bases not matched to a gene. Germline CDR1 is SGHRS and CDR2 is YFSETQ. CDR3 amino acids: CASLAGGGPDNEQFF. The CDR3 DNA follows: TGCGCCAGTCTCGCCGGGGGAGGGCCTGACAATGAGCAGTTCTTC. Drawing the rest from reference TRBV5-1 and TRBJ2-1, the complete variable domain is KAGVTQTPRYLIKTRGQQVTLSCSPISGHRSVSWYQQTPGQGLQFLFEYFSETQRNKGNFPGRFSGRQFSNSRSEMNVSTLELGDSALYLCASLAGGGPDNEQFFGPGTRLTVL.

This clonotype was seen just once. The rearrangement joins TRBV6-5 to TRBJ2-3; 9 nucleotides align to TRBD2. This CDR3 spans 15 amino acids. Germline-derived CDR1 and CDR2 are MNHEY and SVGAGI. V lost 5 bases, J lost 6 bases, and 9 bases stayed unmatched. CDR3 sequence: CASSPFLAGVDTQYF. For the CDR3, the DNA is TGTGCCAGCAGTCCATTTTTAGCGGGAGTCGATACGCAGTATTTT.

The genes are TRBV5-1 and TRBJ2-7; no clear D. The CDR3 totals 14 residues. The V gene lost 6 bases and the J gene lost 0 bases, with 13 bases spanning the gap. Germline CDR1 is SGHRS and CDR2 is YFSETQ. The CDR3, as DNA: TGCGCCAGCAAAGCACACGACACCTCCTACGAGCAGTACTTC. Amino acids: CASKAHDTSYEQYF.

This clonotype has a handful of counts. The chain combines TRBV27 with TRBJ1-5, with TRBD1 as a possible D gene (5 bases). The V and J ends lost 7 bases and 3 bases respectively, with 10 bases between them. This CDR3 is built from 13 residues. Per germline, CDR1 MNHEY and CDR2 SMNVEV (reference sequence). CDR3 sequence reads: CASKKGPNQPQHF. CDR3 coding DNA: TGTGCCAGCAAAAAGGGACCCAATCAGCCCCAGCATTTT.

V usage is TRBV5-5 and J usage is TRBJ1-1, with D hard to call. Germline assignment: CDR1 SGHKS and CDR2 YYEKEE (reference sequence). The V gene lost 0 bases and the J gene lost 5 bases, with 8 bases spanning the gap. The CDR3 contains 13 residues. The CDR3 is CASSLASYTEAFF. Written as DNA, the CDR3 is TGTGCCAGCAGCTTGGCGTCTTATACTGAAGCTTTCTTT.

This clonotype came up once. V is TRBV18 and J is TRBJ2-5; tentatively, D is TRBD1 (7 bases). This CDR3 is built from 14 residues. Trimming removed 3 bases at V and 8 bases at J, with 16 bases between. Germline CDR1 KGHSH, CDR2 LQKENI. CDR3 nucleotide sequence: TGTGCCAGCTCACCGTCCCAGGGGGAGGCAACCCAGTACTTC. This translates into CASSPSQGEATQYF.

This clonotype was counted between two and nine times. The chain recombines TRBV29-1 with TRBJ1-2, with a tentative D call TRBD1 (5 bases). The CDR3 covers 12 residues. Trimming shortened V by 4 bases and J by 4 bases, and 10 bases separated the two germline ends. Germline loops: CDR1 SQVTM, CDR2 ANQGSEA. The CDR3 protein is CSVVVRVYGYTF. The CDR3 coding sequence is TGCAGCGTTGTTGTCAGGGTCTATGGCTACACCTTC.

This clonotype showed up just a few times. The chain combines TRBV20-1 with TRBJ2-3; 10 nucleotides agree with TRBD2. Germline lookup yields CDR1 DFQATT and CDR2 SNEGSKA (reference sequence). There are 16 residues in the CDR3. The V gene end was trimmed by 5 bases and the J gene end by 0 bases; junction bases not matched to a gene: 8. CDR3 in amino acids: CSAPGGLAMSTDTQYF. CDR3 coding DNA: TGCAGTGCTCCGGGGGGACTAGCGATGAGCACAGATACGCAGTATTTT.

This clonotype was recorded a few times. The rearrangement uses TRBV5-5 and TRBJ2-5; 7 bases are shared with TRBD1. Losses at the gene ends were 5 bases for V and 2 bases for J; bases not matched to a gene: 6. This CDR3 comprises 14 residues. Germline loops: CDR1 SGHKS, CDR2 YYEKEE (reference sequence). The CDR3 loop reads CASSRDSLQETQYF. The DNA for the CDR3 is TGTGCCAGCAGTCGGGACAGCCTTCAAGAGACCCAGTACTTC. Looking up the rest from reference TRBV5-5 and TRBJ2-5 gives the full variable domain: DAGVTQSPTHLIKTRGQQVTLRCSPISGHKSVSWYQQVLGQGPQFIFQYYEKEERGRGNFPDRFSARQFPNYSSELNVNALLLGDSALYLCASSRDSLQETQYFGPGTRLLVL.

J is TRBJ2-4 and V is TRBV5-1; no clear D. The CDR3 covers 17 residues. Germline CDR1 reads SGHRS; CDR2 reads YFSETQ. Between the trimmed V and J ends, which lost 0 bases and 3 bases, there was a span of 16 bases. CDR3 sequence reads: CASSLEGPWMGKNIQYF. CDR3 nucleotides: TGCGCCAGCAGCTTGGAAGGGCCCTGGATGGGCAAAAACATTCAGTACTTC.

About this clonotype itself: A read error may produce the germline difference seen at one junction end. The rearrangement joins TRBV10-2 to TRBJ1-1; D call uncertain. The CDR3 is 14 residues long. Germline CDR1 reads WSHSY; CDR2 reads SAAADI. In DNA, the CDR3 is TGCGCCGGCAGTGAGTCGTTAGAGAACACTGAAGCTTTCTTT. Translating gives CAGSESLENTEAFF.

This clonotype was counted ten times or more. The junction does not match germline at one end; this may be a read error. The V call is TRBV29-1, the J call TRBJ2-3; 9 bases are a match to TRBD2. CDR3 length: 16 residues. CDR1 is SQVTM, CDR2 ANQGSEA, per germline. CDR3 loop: CSVGAAAGGSRDTQYF. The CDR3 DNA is TGCAGCGTTGGTGCTGCTGCGGGAGGGAGCAGAGATACGCAGTATTTT.

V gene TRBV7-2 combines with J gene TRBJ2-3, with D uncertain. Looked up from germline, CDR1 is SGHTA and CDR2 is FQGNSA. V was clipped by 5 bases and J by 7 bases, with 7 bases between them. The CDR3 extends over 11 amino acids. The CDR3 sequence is CASSPQHTQYF. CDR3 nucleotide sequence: TGTGCCAGCAGCCCCCAACATACGCAGTATTTT.

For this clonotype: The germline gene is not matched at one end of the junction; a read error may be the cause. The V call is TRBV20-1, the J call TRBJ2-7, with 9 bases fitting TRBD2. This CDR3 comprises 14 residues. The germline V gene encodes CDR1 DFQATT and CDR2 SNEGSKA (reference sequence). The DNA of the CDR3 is TGCGGTGCAAGCGGTCTAGCGGGAACATACGAGCAGTACTTC. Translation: CGASGLAGTYEQYF.

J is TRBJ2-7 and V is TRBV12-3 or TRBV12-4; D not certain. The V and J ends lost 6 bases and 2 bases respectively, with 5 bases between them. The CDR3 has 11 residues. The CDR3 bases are TGTGCCAGCAGGTCTGCCTACGAGCAGTACTTC. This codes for CASRSAYEQYF.

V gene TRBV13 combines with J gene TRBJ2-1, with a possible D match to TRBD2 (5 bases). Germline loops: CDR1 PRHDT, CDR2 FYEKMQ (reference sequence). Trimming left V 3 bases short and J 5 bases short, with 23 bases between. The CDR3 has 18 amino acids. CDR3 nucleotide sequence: TGTGCCAGCAGCTTTGATAAAGAGGGTCCCCCTGTCGACAATGAGCAGTTCTTC. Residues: CASSFDKEGPPVDNEQFF.

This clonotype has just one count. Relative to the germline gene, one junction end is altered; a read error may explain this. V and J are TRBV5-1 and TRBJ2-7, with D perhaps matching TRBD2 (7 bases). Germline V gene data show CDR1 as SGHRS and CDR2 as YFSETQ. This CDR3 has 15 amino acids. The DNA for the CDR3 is TGCGCCAGCAGCTTGGAGGGGGGGCGATCCTACGAGCGGTACTTC. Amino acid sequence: CASSLEGGRSYERYF.

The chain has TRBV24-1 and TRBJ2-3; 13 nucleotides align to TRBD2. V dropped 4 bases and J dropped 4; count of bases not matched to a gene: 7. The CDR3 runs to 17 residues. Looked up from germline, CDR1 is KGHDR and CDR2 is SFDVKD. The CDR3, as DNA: TGTGCCACCAGTGACCCAGGACTAGCGGGAGTGCCAGATACGCAGTATTTT. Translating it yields CATSDPGLAGVPDTQYF.

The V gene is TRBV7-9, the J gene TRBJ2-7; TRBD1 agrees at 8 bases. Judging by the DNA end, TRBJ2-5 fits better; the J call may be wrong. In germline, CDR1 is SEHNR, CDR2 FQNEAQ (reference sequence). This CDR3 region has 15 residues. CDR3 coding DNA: TGTGCCAGCAGCCTCTCATCAGGGGGCGCGGAGACCCAGTACTTC. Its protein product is CASSLSSGGAETQYF.

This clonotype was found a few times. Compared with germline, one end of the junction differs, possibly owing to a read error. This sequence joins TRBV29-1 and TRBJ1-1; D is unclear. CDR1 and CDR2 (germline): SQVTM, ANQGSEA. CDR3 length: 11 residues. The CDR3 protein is CSVEGIFEAFF. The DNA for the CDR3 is TGTAGCGTTGAAGGGATATTTGAAGCTTTCTTT.

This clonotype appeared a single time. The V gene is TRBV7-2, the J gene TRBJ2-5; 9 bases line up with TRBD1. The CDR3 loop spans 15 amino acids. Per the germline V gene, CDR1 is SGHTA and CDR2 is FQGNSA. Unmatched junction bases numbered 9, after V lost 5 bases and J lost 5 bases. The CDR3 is CASSPRTGEGETQYF. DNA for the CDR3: TGTGCCAGCAGCCCACGGACAGGGGAGGGCGAGACCCAGTACTTC.

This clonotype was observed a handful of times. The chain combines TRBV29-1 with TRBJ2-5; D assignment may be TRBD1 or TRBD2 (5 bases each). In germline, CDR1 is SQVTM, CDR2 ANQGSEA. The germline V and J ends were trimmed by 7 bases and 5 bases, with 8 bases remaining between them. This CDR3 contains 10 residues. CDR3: CSGGGETQYF. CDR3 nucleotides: TGCAGCGGGGGCGGGGAGACCCAGTACTTC.

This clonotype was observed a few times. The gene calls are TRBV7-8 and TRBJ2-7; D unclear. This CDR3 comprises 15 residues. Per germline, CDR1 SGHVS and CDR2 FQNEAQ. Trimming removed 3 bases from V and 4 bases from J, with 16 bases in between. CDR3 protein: CASSFPTDGIYEQYF. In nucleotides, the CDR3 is TGTGCCAGCAGCTTCCCGACCGACGGAATTTACGAGCAGTACTTC. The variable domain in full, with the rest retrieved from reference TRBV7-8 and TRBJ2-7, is GAGVSQSPRYKVAKRGQDVALRCDPISGHVSLFWYQQALGQGPEFLTYFQNEAQLDKSGLPSDRFFAERPEGSVSTLKIQRTQQEDSAVYLCASSFPTDGIYEQYFGPGTRLTVT.

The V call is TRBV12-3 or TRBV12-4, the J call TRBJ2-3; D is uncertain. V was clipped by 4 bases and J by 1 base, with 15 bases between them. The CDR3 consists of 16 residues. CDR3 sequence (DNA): TGTGCCAGCAGTTACCGGGCGCTTACCCGCACAGATACGCAGTATTTT. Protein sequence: CASSYRALTRTDTQYF.

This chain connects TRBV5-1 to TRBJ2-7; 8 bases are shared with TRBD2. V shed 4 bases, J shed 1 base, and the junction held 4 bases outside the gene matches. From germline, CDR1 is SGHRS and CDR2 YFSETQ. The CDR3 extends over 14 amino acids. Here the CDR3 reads CASSQTSASYEQYF. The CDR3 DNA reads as TGCGCCAGCAGCCAGACTAGCGCGTCCTACGAGCAGTACTTC.